This T cell receptor beta chain was recorded in a study of blood T cell repertoires in COVID-19. Background on the study: PBMCs, B-cell-depleted T cells, or T cells were the source of the cDNA or gDNA that made up the material.

Seattle participants joined during active infection and were tracked over time. CDR1 and CDR2 (germline): SQVTM, ANQGSEA. The CDR3 has 16 residues. V gave up 0 bases and J gave up 1 base, with 15 bases separating them. The data were produced by immunoSEQ multiplex PCR, yet TCRdb's version contains in-frame clones alone and is incomplete. This repertoire shows about 180,000 clones, approximately 87% found once; its top ten account for about 18%. The clonotype originates from a person aged 65 to 85 with COVID-19, enrolled during active disease. The chain joins TRBV29-1 to TRBJ2-5; no definite D call. Sequenced material: peripheral blood. DNA of the CDR3: TGCAGCGTTGAAGACCCCGCGAGGCAAACCCAAGAGACCCAGTACTTC. It codes for CSVEDPARQTQETQYF.